A selection of T cell receptor beta chains follows, all from one sample in a study of T cell repertoires in cytomegalovirus infection. Their cognate antigens are unknown. In TCRdb, the reads were re-called with MiXCR into one record per CDR3 protein. The sample carries 100,000 to 150,000 distinct CDR3 sequences, more than 20% recorded once. Material: PBMCs, sequenced either directly or after in vitro stimulation (not recorded which). These receptors all stem from a human donor in good health (CMV status not recorded). Some clones in this sample may be carry-over from other donors' samples. Each CDR3 is given with its conserved first and last residue. Each record gives: J gene, V gene, D gene, clone size, CDR3 DNA, CDR3 protein. A D gene is named only where the DNA matches it firmly. Rows may omit the clone size; those that give it use once, few, many or a size class.

J: TRBJ1-3; V: TRBV11-2; D: NA; size: NA; DNA: TGTGCCAGCAGCTCCCTACAGGTGTCCTCTGGAAACACCATATATTTT; CDR3: CASSSLQVSSGNTIYF
J: TRBJ2-3; V: TRBV11-2; D: NA; size: few; DNA: TGTGCCAGCAGCCCCCTGGCGGCTAGCACAGATACGCAGTATTTT; CDR3: CASSPLAASTDTQYF
J: TRBJ2-1; V: TRBV12-3/TRBV12-4; D: TRBD2; size: many; DNA: TGTGCCAGCAGTTTCGAGAGTGCGGGAGGAGGGAATGAGCAGTTCTTC; CDR3: CASSFESAGGGNEQFF
J: TRBJ2-7; V: TRBV7-2; D: TRBD2; size: many; DNA: TGTGCCAGCAGACAAAGACCGGGACTAGCGTACGAGCAGTACTTC; CDR3: CASRQRPGLAYEQYF
J: TRBJ1-1; V: TRBV7-2; D: NA; size: NA; DNA: TGTGCCAGCAGCTTATTTCGAGACAGCGCGAATGGAGCTTTCTTT; CDR3: CASSLFRDSANGAFF
J: TRBJ2-1; V: TRBV6-2/TRBV6-3; D: TRBD2; size: few; DNA: TGTGCCAGCAGTTACGAGGTAGCGAGCGGGGGGCAGTTCTTC; CDR3: CASSYEVASGGQFF
J: TRBJ2-3; V: TRBV7-2; D: TRBD2; size: NA; DNA: TGTGCCAGCAGCTTAGATCCGGGAGGGCCGGTTACACAAAATACGCAGTATTTT; CDR3: CASSLDPGGPVTQNTQYF
J: TRBJ1-2; V: TRBV18; D: NA; size: NA; DNA: TGTGCCAGCTCACCGCAATTGACAGGAGATCGGGCCTATGGCTACACCTTC; CDR3: CASSPQLTGDRAYGYTF
J: TRBJ1-1; V: TRBV7-8; D: NA; size: many; DNA: TGTGCCAGCAGCTTAGCTGGGGGCCTGAACACTGAAGCTTTCTTT; CDR3: CASSLAGGLNTEAFF
J: TRBJ2-1; V: TRBV6-2/TRBV6-3; D: TRBD1; size: few; DNA: TGTGCCAGCACCCGACAGGGAACATACAATGAGCAGTTCTTC; CDR3: CASTRQGTYNEQFF
J: TRBJ2-3; V: TRBV6-1; D: NA; size: NA; DNA: TGTGCCAGCAGTGAAGTCTCCCGGCGGGATACGCAGTATTTT; CDR3: CASSEVSRRDTQYF
J: TRBJ2-2; V: TRBV10-3; D: NA; size: NA; DNA: TGTGCCATCAGTCCCGGCTACACCGGGGAGCTGTTTTTT; CDR3: CAISPGYTGELFF
J: TRBJ1-3; V: TRBV19; D: NA; size: NA; DNA: TGTGCCAGTAGAGACGGGATCTCCTCTGGAAACACCATATATTTT; CDR3: CASRDGISSGNTIYF
J: TRBJ1-5; V: TRBV20-1; D: TRBD1; size: NA; DNA: TGCAGTGCTAATCGTCAGGGGGCAGATCAGCCCCAGCATTTT; CDR3: CSANRQGADQPQHF
J: TRBJ2-6; V: TRBV7-2; D: TRBD1; size: many; DNA: TGTGCCAGCAGCCAACCTACAGGGGCTGGGGCCAACGTCCTGACTTTC; CDR3: CASSQPTGAGANVLTF
J: TRBJ2-3; V: TRBV7-2; D: NA; size: many; DNA: TGTGCCAGCAGCTTAGGGTTTTGGACAGATACGCAGTATTTT; CDR3: CASSLGFWTDTQYF
J: TRBJ2-1; V: TRBV12-5; D: NA; size: NA; DNA: TGTGCTAGTGGTTTGTACCCACAGGAGCGGATGCACAATGAGCAGTTCTTC; CDR3: CASGLYPQERMHNEQFF
J: TRBJ2-7; V: TRBV7-4; D: TRBD1; size: NA; DNA: TGTGCCAGCAGCTCCCGGGACAGTTCCTACGAGCAGTACTTC; CDR3: CASSSRDSSYEQYF
J: TRBJ2-5; V: TRBV4-3; D: NA; size: NA; DNA: TGCGCCAGCAGCCAAGAAGCTTATCGGGCGGGAGAGACCCAGTACTTC; CDR3: CASSQEAYRAGETQYF
J: TRBJ1-2; V: TRBV19; D: TRBD1; size: NA; DNA: TGTGCCAGCCTACAGGGGAACTATGGCTACACCTTC; CDR3: CASLQGNYGYTF
J: TRBJ1-2; V: TRBV12-3/TRBV12-4; D: NA; size: few; DNA: TGTGCCAGCAGTCGTCCACCGAGGGTATATGGCTACACCTTC; CDR3: CASSRPPRVYGYTF
J: TRBJ2-2; V: TRBV7-2; D: NA; size: few; DNA: TGTGCCAGCAGCCCGTCGTTGGCCGGGGAGCTGTTTTTT; CDR3: CASSPSLAGELFF
J: TRBJ2-1; V: TRBV12-5; D: TRBD2; size: few; DNA: TGTGCTAGTGGAGAGGCCCTAGCGGGAACTTACAATGAGCAGTTCTTC; CDR3: CASGEALAGTYNEQFF
J: TRBJ2-7; V: TRBV7-9; D: NA; size: many; DNA: TGTGCCAGCAGCCCGTGGGACACCCCCGCCTACGAGCAGTACTTC; CDR3: CASSPWDTPAYEQYF
J: TRBJ2-3; V: TRBV5-7; D: NA; size: NA; DNA: TGTGCCAGCAGCTGTCGGGGGCCCTTTACCACAGGGACGCAGTATTTT; CDR3: CASSCRGPFTTGTQYF
J: TRBJ1-1; V: TRBV7-9; D: NA; size: NA; DNA: TGTGCCAGCAGCAGAGAACAGGGCTTGAACACTGAAGCTTTCTTT; CDR3: CASSREQGLNTEAFF
J: TRBJ2-4; V: TRBV20-1; D: TRBD2; size: NA; DNA: TGCAGTGCTAGGGATGCCCGGACTAGCGGAGAAAACATTCAGTACTTC; CDR3: CSARDARTSGENIQYF
J: TRBJ2-6; V: TRBV19; D: NA; size: NA; DNA: TGTGCCAGTAACCGTGACGGTAGCTCTGGGGCCAACGTCCTGACTTTC; CDR3: CASNRDGSSGANVLTF
J: TRBJ1-1; V: TRBV7-6; D: NA; size: NA; DNA: TGTGCCAGCAGCACCCTACAGGGTTCGCCGGTCACTGAAGCTTTCTTT; CDR3: CASSTLQGSPVTEAFF
J: TRBJ1-1; V: TRBV4-1; D: NA; size: many; DNA: TGCGCCAGCAGCCAAGTGGGGACCGTCGCTGAAGCTTTCTTT; CDR3: CASSQVGTVAEAFF
J: TRBJ2-7; V: TRBV7-6; D: TRBD1; size: many; DNA: TGTGCCAGCAGCTGGACAGGGGCAAACGAGCAGTACTTC; CDR3: CASSWTGANEQYF
J: TRBJ2-1; V: TRBV20-1; D: NA; size: NA; DNA: TGCAGTGCTAGTGAGCGGAACTACAATGAGCAGTTCTTC; CDR3: CSASERNYNEQFF
J: TRBJ2-5; V: TRBV7-2; D: NA; size: many; DNA: TGTGCCAGCAGCTTAGGAGCTAGCGCCCTAAAGGGAGAGACCCAGTACTTC; CDR3: CASSLGASALKGETQYF
J: TRBJ1-2; V: TRBV7-2; D: NA; size: many; DNA: TGTGCCAGCAGCTTAGTAGCTTCGGACCGCTACACCTTC; CDR3: CASSLVASDRYTF
J: TRBJ1-4; V: TRBV10-3; D: NA; size: few; DNA: TGTGCCATCAGTGACGGGCAGGTTAATGAAAAACTGTTTTTT; CDR3: CAISDGQVNEKLFF
J: TRBJ1-1; V: TRBV7-9; D: NA; size: NA; DNA: TGTGCCAGCACCTCGGGGACCTTGGTGTTTTTTGACACTGAAGCTTTCTTT; CDR3: CASTSGTLVFFDTEAFF
J: TRBJ2-5; V: TRBV24-1; D: NA; size: few; DNA: TGTGCCACCAGTGCGCGGTTGGCGGGACAAGAGACCCAGTACTTC; CDR3: CATSARLAGQETQYF
J: TRBJ1-5; V: TRBV2; D: NA; size: NA; DNA: TGTGCCAGCAGTGATAGGACCAGCAATCAGCCCCAGCATTTT; CDR3: CASSDRTSNQPQHF
J: TRBJ2-1; V: TRBV12-3/TRBV12-4; D: TRBD2; size: many; DNA: TGTGCCAGCAGTATGCGACTAGCGGAAATCTCCTACAATGAGCAGTTCTTC; CDR3: CASSMRLAEISYNEQFF
J: TRBJ2-7; V: TRBV6-5; D: NA; size: NA; DNA: TGTGCCAGCAGAAGGGGGTTGGAGGACGAGCAGTACTTC; CDR3: CASRRGLEDEQYF
J: TRBJ2-2; V: TRBV7-3; D: NA; size: few; DNA: TGTGCCAGCAGCCCAAGGGGAGGCGGGGAGCTGTTTTTT; CDR3: CASSPRGGGELFF
J: TRBJ1-2; V: TRBV6-5; D: NA; size: NA; DNA: TGTGCCAGCAGTAATCAGTGGGGCTACACCTTC; CDR3: CASSNQWGYTF
J: TRBJ1-1; V: TRBV11-3; D: NA; size: NA; DNA: TGTGCCAGCAGCAAATGGGACACGAACACTGAAGCTTTCTTT; CDR3: CASSKWDTNTEAFF
J: TRBJ2-7; V: TRBV27; D: TRBD1; size: NA; DNA: TGTGCCAGCAGTTATACGGGACAGGGGTCCTACGAGCAGTACTTC; CDR3: CASSYTGQGSYEQYF
J: TRBJ2-2; V: TRBV27; D: TRBD2; size: NA; DNA: TGTGCCAGCGGGGCGGGAGTGAAGACCGGGGAGCTGTTTTTT; CDR3: CASGAGVKTGELFF
J: TRBJ2-1; V: TRBV27; D: TRBD1; size: many; DNA: TGTGCCAGCAGCACGGGACAGGGGTACAATGAGCAGTTCTTC; CDR3: CASSTGQGYNEQFF
J: TRBJ2-4; V: TRBV7-6; D: NA; size: NA; DNA: TGTGCCAGCCTTGAAAAGACTAGTTATGCCAAAAACATTCAGTACTTC; CDR3: CASLEKTSYAKNIQYF
J: TRBJ1-5; V: TRBV28; D: TRBD1; size: NA; DNA: TGTGCCAGCAGGCGGACAGGGGGACCCCAGCATTTT; CDR3: CASRRTGGPQHF
J: TRBJ1-1; V: TRBV6-5; D: TRBD1; size: NA; DNA: TGTGCCAGCAGTTACTCTCGGACAGGGGCTTATCAAGCTTTCTTT; CDR3: CASSYSRTGAYQAFF
J: TRBJ2-1; V: TRBV7-9; D: NA; size: NA; DNA: TGTGCCAGCAGCCAGGAGGACTGGGGTGAGCAGTTCTTC; CDR3: CASSQEDWGEQFF
J: TRBJ1-1; V: TRBV14; D: NA; size: once; DNA: TGTGCCAGCAGCCAAGACGTAGGGAGCACTGAAGCTTTCTTT; CDR3: CASSQDVGSTEAFF
J: TRBJ2-1; V: TRBV20-1; D: NA; size: NA; DNA: TGCAGTGCCCATAGGTTGCCGGGATTCTCCTACAATGAGCAGTTCTTC; CDR3: CSAHRLPGFSYNEQFF
J: TRBJ1-5; V: TRBV12-3/TRBV12-4; D: TRBD1; size: NA; DNA: TGTGCCAGTGGACAGGGCGGTCAGCCCCAGCATTTT; CDR3: CASGQGGQPQHF
J: TRBJ1-1; V: TRBV24-1; D: TRBD1; size: few; DNA: TGTGCCTCTAGGGGGCGAGGGAACACTGAAGCTTTCTTT; CDR3: CASRGRGNTEAFF
J: TRBJ2-2; V: TRBV5-5; D: NA; size: few; DNA: TGTGCCAGCAGCTTGGGAATAGGAGTCGGAACCGGGGAGCTGTTTTTT; CDR3: CASSLGIGVGTGELFF
J: TRBJ1-1; V: TRBV6-2/TRBV6-3; D: NA; size: NA; DNA: TGTGCCAGCACTCAGGCGATCTCTATAAACACTGAAGCTTTCTTT; CDR3: CASTQAISINTEAFF
J: TRBJ2-2; V: TRBV7-2; D: NA; size: few; DNA: TGTGCCAGCAGCTTAGATTGGCGCGGGGAGCTGTTTTTT; CDR3: CASSLDWRGELFF
J: TRBJ1-5; V: TRBV7-2; D: NA; size: few; DNA: TGTGCCAGCAGCTTAGATGTCGGATTTCAGCCCCAGCATTTT; CDR3: CASSLDVGFQPQHF
J: TRBJ2-1; V: TRBV7-9; D: TRBD1; size: NA; DNA: TGTGCCAGCAGCTTCGGACAGGGGGTCGATGAGCAGTTCTTC; CDR3: CASSFGQGVDEQFF
J: TRBJ2-3; V: TRBV14; D: NA; size: few; DNA: TGTGCCAGCAGCCAAGATCCTTCGGACACTAGCACAGATACGCAGTATTTT; CDR3: CASSQDPSDTSTDTQYF